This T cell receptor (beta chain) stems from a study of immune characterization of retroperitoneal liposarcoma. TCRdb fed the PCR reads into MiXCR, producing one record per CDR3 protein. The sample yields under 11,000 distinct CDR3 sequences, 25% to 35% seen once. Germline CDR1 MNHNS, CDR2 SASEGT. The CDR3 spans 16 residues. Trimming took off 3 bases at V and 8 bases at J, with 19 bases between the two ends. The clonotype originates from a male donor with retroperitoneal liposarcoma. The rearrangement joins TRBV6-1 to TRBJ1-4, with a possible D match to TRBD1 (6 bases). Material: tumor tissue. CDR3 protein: CASSEDVGQGSEKLFF. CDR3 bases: TGTGCCAGCAGTGAGGATGTAGGGCAGGGGAGCGAAAAACTGTTTTTT.